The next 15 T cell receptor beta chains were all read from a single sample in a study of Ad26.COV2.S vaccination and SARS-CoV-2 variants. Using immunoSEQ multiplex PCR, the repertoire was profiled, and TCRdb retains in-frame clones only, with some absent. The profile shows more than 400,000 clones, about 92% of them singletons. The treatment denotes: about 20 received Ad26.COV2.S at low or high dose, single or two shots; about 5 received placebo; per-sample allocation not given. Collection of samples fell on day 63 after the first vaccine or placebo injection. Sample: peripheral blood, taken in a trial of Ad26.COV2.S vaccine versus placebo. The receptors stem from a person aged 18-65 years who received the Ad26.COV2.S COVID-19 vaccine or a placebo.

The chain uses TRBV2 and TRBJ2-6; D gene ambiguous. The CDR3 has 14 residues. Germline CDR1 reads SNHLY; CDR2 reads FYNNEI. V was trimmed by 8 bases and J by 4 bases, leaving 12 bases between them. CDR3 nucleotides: TGTGCCAGCCGGCAGTCCGCCGGGGCCAACGTCCTGACTTTC. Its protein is CASRQSAGANVLTF.

The CDR3 loop reads CAREIAGEPGDTQYF. CDR3 coding DNA: TGTGCCAGAGAGATAGCGGGAGAGCCAGGAGATACGCAGTATTTT. The rearrangement joins TRBV19 to TRBJ2-3; the match to TRBD2 covers 9 bases. The CDR3 loop spans 15 amino acids. J lost 5 bases, V lost 9 bases, and 12 bases had no gene match. Germline assignment: CDR1 LNHDA and CDR2 SQIVND (reference sequence).

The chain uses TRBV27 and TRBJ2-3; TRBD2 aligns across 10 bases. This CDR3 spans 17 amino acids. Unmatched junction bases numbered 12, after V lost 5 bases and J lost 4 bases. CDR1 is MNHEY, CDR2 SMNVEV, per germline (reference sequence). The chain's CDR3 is CASSPASGRRIADTQYF. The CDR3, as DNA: TGTGCCAGCAGTCCGGCTAGCGGGAGACGGATCGCAGATACGCAGTATTTT.

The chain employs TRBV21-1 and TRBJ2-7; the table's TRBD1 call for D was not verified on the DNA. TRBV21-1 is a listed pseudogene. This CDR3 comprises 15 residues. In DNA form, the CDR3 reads TGTGCCAGCAGCAACAGGACAGGGCTCGCCTACGAGCAGTACTTC. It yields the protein CASSNRTGLAYEQYF.

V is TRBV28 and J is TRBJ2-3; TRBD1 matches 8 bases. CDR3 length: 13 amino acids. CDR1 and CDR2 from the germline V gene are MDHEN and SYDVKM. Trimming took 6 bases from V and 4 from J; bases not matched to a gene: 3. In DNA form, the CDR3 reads TGTGCCAGCAGACGGACAGGGCCAGATACGCAGTATTTT. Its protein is CASRRTGPDTQYF.

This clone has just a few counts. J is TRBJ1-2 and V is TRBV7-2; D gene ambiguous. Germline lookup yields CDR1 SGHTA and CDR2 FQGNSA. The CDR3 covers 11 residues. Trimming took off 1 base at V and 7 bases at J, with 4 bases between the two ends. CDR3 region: CASSLGLGYTF. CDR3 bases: TGTGCCAGCAGCTTAGGGCTTGGCTACACCTTC.

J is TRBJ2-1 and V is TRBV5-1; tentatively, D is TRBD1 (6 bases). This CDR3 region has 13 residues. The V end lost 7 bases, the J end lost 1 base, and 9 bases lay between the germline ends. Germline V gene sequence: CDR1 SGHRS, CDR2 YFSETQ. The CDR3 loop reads CASGDRSYNEQFF. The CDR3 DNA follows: TGCGCCAGCGGAGACAGGTCCTACAATGAGCAGTTCTTC.

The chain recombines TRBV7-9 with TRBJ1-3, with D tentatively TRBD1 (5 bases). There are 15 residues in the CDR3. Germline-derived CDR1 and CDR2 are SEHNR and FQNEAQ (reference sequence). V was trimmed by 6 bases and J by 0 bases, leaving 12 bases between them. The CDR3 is CASSFTGISGNTIYF. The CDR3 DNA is TGTGCCAGCAGTTTTACAGGTATCTCTGGAAACACCATATATTTT. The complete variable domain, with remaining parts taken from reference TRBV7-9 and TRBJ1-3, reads DTGVSQNPRHKITKRGQNVTFRCDPISEHNRLYWYRQTLGQGPEFLTYFQNEAQLEKSRLLSDRFSAERPKGSFSTLEIQRTEQGDSAMYLCASSFTGISGNTIYFGEGSWLTVV.

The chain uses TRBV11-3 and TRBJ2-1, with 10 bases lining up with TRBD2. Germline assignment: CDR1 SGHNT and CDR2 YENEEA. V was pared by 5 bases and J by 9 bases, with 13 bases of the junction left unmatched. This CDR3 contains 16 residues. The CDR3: CASSPGAGTSDSEQFF. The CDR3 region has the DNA TGTGCCAGCAGCCCGGGAGCCGGGACTAGCGATAGTGAGCAGTTCTTC.

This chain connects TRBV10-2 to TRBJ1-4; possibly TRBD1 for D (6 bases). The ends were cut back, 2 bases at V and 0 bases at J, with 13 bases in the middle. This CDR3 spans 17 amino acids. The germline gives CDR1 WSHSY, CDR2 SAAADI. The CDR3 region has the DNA TGCGCCAGCAGTGAGGCGGGCGGGGGGCCAACTAATGAAAAACTGTTTTTT. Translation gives CASSEAGGGPTNEKLFF.

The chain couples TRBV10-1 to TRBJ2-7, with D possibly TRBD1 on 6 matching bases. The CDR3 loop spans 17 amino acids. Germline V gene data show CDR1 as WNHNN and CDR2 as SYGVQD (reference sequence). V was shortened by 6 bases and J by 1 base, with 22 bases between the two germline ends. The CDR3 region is CASRRTRGGRSSYEQYF. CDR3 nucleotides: TGCGCCAGCAGGCGAACTCGTGGGGGCAGGTCTTCCTACGAGCAGTACTTC.

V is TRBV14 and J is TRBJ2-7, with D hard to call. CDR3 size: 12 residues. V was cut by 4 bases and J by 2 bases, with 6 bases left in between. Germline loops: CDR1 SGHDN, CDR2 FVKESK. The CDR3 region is CASSRSTYEQYF. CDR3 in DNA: TGTGCCAGCAGCCGGTCAACCTACGAGCAGTACTTC.

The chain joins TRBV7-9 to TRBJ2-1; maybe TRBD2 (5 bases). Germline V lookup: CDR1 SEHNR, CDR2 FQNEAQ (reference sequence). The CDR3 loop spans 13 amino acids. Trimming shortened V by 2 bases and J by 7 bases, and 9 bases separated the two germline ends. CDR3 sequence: CASSLRGLNEQFF. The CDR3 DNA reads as TGTGCCAGCAGCTTAAGAGGGTTGAATGAGCAGTTCTTC.

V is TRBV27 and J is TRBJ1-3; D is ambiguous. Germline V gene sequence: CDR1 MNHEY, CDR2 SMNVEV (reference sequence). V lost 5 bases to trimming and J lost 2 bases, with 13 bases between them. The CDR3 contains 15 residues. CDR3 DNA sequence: TGTGCCAGCAGTACCCGTCCCGTACCTGGAAACACCATATATTTT. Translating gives CASSTRPVPGNTIYF.

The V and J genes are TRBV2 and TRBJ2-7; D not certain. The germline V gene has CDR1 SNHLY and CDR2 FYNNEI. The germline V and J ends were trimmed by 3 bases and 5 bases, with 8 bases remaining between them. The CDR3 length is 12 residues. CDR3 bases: TGTGCCAGCAGTGACGGTGTCCACGAGCAGTACTTC. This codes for CASSDGVHEQYF.